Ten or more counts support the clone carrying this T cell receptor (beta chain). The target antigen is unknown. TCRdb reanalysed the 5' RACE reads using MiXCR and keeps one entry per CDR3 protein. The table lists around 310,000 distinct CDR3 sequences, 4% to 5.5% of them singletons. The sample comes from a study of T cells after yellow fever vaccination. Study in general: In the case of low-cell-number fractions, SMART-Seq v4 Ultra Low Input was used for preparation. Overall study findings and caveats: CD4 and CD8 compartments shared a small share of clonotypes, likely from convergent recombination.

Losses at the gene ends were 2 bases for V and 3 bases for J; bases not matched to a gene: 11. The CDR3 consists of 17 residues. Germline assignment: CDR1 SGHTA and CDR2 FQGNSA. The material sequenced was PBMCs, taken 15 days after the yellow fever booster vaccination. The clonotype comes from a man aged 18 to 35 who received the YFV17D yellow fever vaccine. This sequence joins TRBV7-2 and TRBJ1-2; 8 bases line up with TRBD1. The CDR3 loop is CASSLSGTGDADYGYTF. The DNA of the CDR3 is TGTGCCAGCAGCTTATCAGGGACAGGAGATGCTGACTATGGCTACACCTTC.